This T cell receptor (beta chain) originates from a study of T cells in Graves' hyperthyroidism and ophthalmopathy. The table lists this clonotype with a few counts. The CDR3 covers 13 residues. Trimming took 0 bases from V and 4 from J, leaving 6 bases between them. Looked up from germline, CDR1 is MNHEY and CDR2 is SVGEGT. There were TCR beta CDR3 regions amplified from RNA transcripts. First-round RT-PCR targeting the TCR CDR3 was performed with the HTBI primer set. MiXCR was run by TCRdb on the multiplex PCR reads, yielding one entry per CDR3 protein. The sample contains around 350,000 distinct CDR3 sequences, around 25% of which appear only once.

This rearrangement joins TRBV6-2 or TRBV6-3 to TRBJ1-1; D not certain. The receptor was derived from a man aged 45-65 years with Graves' hyperthyroidism. The sample comprised blood. The DNA for the CDR3 is TGTGCCAGCAGTTACTCGATTTCCACTGAAGCTTTCTTT. Translation: CASSYSISTEAFF.